The rows below give T cell receptor beta chains drawn from one sample of a study of monozygotic twins with inflammatory bowel disease. TCRdb re-called the 5' RACE reads; one entry per CDR3 protein, DNA not given. Here the sample table reports 310,000 or so distinct CDR3 sequences. The material sequenced was blood. These receptors were collected from a human donor with ulcerative colitis or Crohn's disease, or a healthy co-twin of an affected twin (not recorded which). The CDR3 runs from the conserved cysteine through the conserved F or W.

TRBJ2-3 | TRBV4-3 | CASSLKKGQSGTTDTQYF
TRBJ2-7 | TRBV12-3/TRBV12-4 | CASSWGQVLGEQYF
TRBJ1-2 | TRBV5-1 | CASSAQGARYGYTF
TRBJ2-3 | TRBV20-1 | CSARDRGSYSTDTQYF
TRBJ1-1 | TRBV11-1 | CASSPRFGTEAFF
TRBJ1-5 | TRBV15 | CATSREPQGGNQPQHF
TRBJ2-1 | TRBV20-1 | CSASAGQGAYNEQFF
TRBJ2-3 | TRBV6-6 | CASSYSGMYTQYF
TRBJ2-7 | TRBV7-2 | CASSRVAGDYEQYF
TRBJ2-7 | TRBV27 | CASSLLGISYEQYF
TRBJ1-1 | TRBV19 | CASSIGTVGYTEAFF
TRBJ2-3 | TRBV5-1 | CASSGDTMSTDTQYF
TRBJ2-1 | TRBV12-2 | CATLGRFIVNEQFF
TRBJ2-3 | TRBV5-1 | CASSFGRVNTQYF
TRBJ2-7 | TRBV4-1 | CASSQDTGTGYYEQYF
TRBJ1-1 | TRBV27 | CASSARQGTITEAFF
TRBJ2-5 | TRBV7-9 | CASSQGSTQYF
TRBJ2-1 | TRBV12-3/TRBV12-4 | CATSFIGASNEQFF
TRBJ2-7 | TRBV29-1 | CSVKGQGNEQYF
TRBJ2-3 | TRBV20-1 | CSALDTGLAGVTQYF
TRBJ1-5 | TRBV7-2 | CASSNPGPYQPQHF
TRBJ2-2 | TRBV5-6 | CASSLVDMNTGELFF
TRBJ1-5 | TRBV6-1 | CASTRSWVNNQPQHF
TRBJ1-5 | TRBV30 | CAWAASAEQPQHF
TRBJ1-1 | TRBV20-1 | CSARLRGAGTEAFF
TRBJ1-1 | TRBV27 | CASCPPGNTEAFF
TRBJ2-2 | TRBV27 | CASSFKGPHVGGTGELFF
TRBJ1-1 | TRBV12-3/TRBV12-4 | CASSLIGGTEAFF
TRBJ2-5 | TRBV14 | CASSQDVARGRETQYF
TRBJ1-1 | TRBV30 | CAWSGTGGLAFF
TRBJ2-5 | TRBV2 | CASRETGQETQYF
TRBJ2-1 | TRBV3-1 | CASTLAGDSYNEQFF
TRBJ1-4 | TRBV27 | CASSLSVSGATNEKLFF
TRBJ2-2 | TRBV5-1 | CASFNPGLAGITNTGELFF
TRBJ1-1 | TRBV28 | CAVDRENTEAFF
TRBJ1-2 | TRBV11-2 | CASSSDPGPGDYGYTF
TRBJ2-3 | TRBV7-2 | CASSLMGLAGTTSTDTQYF
TRBJ2-6 | TRBV19 | CASSNRGSSGANVLTF
TRBJ2-1 | TRBV15 | CATSRGTGQGYNEQFF
TRBJ2-7 | TRBV3-1 | CASPGQGRPYEQYF
TRBJ2-7 | TRBV4-1 | CASSQPTSGRVYEQYF
TRBJ2-1 | TRBV3-1 | CASSLEAGEDNEQFF
TRBJ2-1 | TRBV5-5 | CASSFDIDNEQFF
TRBJ2-7 | TRBV5-1 | CASSLNIGGTYEQYF
TRBJ1-6 | TRBV20-1 | CSARDGLLNSPLHF
TRBJ2-3 | TRBV25-1 | CASSARQFSSTDTQYF